This T cell receptor (beta chain) came from a study of T cells after yellow fever vaccination. Study-wide points: Researchers cautioned that FACS-sorted repertoires could harbor abundant clonotypes contaminating from the bulk population. The secondary response peaked faster, at day 5 versus 15, but was weaker.

The table lists this clonotype with a few counts. Its antigen is unidentified. Each CDR3 protein is one row after TCRdb ran MiXCR on the 5' RACE reads. Seen here are 400,000 or so distinct CDR3 sequences, 18% observed once, and the top ten hold 15% to 20%. V lost 3 bases and J lost 1, with 10 bases in between. This CDR3 has 14 residues. From germline, CDR1 is DFQATT and CDR2 SNEGSKA (reference sequence). This clonotype was sampled from a man aged 18 to 30 who received the YFV17D yellow fever vaccine. Sample: PBMCs, taken before the yellow fever booster vaccination. This rearrangement joins TRBV20-1 to TRBJ1-5, with a possible D match to TRBD1 (6 bases). The CDR3 region is CSASLGGSNQPQHF. For the CDR3, the DNA is TGCAGTGCTAGTCTAGGGGGAAGCAATCAGCCCCAGCATTTT.